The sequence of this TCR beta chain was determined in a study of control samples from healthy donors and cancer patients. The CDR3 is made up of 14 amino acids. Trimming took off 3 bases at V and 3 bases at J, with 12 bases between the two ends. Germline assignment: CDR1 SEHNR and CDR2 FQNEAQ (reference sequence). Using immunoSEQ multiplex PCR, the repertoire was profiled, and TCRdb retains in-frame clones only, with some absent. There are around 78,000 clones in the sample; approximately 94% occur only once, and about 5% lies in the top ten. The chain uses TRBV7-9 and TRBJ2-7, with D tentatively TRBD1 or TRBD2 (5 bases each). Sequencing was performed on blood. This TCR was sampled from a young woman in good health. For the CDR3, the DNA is TGTGCCAGCAGCTTCCGGGACGGGGACTACGAGCAGTACTTC. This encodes CASSFRDGDYEQYF.